The present T cell receptor (beta chain) was sequenced within a study of lymphopenia after photon versus proton radiotherapy. Study observations and caveats: After lymphocyte nadir, photon-treated repertoires showed oligoclonal expansion, especially CD8+ Temra.

Concerning this clone itself: The antigen is unknown.

TCRdb's copy holds only in-frame clones and misses some; the assay was immunoSEQ multiplex PCR. The table records roughly 30,000 clones, approximately 88% of them present only once. The V gene's germline CDR1 is LNHDA and CDR2 SQIVND (reference sequence). The CDR3 extends over 15 amino acids. Trimming took off 7 bases at V and 5 bases at J, with 20 bases between the two ends. Specimen: peripheral blood, collected from a patient treated with proton-based radiotherapy. The J gene is TRBJ1-1, the V gene TRBV19, with D uncertain. The clonotype originates from an older woman with cholangiocarcinoma. Some clones in this sample may be carry-over from other donors' samples. The CDR3 DNA reads as TGTGCCAGTACCTCTCCGAAAGGTGGGCGGACTGAAGCTTTCTTT. Encoded protein: CASTSPKGGRTEAFF.